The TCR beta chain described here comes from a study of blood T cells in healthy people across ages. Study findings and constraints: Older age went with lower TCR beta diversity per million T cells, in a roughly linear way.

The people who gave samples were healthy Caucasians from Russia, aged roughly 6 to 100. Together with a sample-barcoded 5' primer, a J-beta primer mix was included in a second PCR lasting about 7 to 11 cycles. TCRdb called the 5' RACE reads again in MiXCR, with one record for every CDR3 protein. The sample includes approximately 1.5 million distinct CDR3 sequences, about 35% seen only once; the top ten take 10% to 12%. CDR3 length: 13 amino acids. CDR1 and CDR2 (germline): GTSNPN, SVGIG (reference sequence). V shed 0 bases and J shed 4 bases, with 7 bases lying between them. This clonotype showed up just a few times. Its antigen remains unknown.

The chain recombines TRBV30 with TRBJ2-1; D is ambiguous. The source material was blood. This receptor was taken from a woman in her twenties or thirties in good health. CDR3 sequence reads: CAWSVLGYNEQFF. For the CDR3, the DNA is TGTGCCTGGAGTGTGCTGGGATACAATGAGCAGTTCTTC.